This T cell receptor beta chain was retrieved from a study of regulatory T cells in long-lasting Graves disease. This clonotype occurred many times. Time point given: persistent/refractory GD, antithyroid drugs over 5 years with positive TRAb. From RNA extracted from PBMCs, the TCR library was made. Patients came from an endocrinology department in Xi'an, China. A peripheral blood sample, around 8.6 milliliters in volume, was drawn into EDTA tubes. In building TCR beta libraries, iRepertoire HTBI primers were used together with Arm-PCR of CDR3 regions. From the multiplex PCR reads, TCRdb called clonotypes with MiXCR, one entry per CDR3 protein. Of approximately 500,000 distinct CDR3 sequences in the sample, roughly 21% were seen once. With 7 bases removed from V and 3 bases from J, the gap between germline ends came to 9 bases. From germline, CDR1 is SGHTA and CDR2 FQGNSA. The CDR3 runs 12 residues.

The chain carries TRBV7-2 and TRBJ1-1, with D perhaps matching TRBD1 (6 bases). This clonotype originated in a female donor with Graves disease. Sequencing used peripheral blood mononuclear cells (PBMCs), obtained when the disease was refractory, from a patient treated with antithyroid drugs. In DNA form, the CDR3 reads TGTGCCAGCAAGTGGACAGACACTGAAGCTTTCTTT. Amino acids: CASKWTDTEAFF.